Listed below are T cell receptor beta chains from one sample, sequenced in a study of T cell responses to AZD1222 COVID-19 vaccine. The protocol was immunoSEQ multiplex PCR, while the TCRdb copy is restricted to in-frame clones and leaves out a portion. The sample lists roughly 120,000 clones; about 87% were seen once. The material was peripheral blood, obtained on day 0 of AZD1222 vaccination. The source of these receptors is an adult in good health. The CDR3 runs from the conserved cysteine through the conserved F or W. The D gene is left open where the match is weak. Rows may omit the clone size; those that give it use once, few, many or a size class.

-	TRBJ2-1	TRBV27	TRBD1	TGTGCCAGCAGTATCCGGGACAGGGTCTACAATGAGCAGTTCTTC	CASSIRDRVYNEQFF
-	TRBJ2-3	TRBV7-2	TRBD1	TGTGCCAGCAGCTTCTTCCGGACAGGGTCCCCAGATACGCAGTATTTT	CASSFFRTGSPDTQYF
-	TRBJ1-2	TRBV9	TRBD1	TGTGCCAGCAGCTCCCAGGGGGGACAGGACTTCTATGGCTACACCTTC	CASSSQGGQDFYGYTF
-	TRBJ2-1	TRBV4-3	-	TGCGCCAGCAGCCAAGAGTGGGAGTCCTACAATGAGCAGTTCTTC	CASSQEWESYNEQFF
-	TRBJ1-1	TRBV6-5	-	TGTGCCAGCGGTCGGTCAACCCAAGGGAACACTGAAGCTTTCTTT	CASGRSTQGNTEAFF
-	TRBJ1-6	TRBV7-2	-	TGTGCCAGCAGCTTCAGCTCCTATAATTCACCCCTCCACTTT	CASSFSSYNSPLHF
-	TRBJ2-6	TRBV10-1	-	TGCGCCAGCAGTCACGGACGGCTCAGCTCTGGGGCCAACGTCCTGACTTTC	CASSHGRLSSGANVLTF
-	TRBJ1-2	TRBV9	-	TGTGCCAGCAGCGCCAATCCCGGGAATGGCTACACCTTC	CASSANPGNGYTF
-	TRBJ2-5	TRBV3-1/TRBV3-2	-	TGTGCCAGCAGCCAAGGGGTCAGGGGGGGGACGGAGACCCAGTACTTC	CASSQGVRGGTETQYF
-	TRBJ1-1	TRBV9	-	TGTGCTTCAGGGCAGGGTGGAACTGAAGCTTTCTTT	CASGQGGTEAFF
-	TRBJ2-7	TRBV5-5	TRBD1	TGTGCCAGCAGCTTGTCAGGGACAGGGGGCGAGCAGTACTTC	CASSLSGTGGEQYF
-	TRBJ2-1	TRBV2	-	TGTGCCAGCACCCTTAGGGGGTGGGGCAATGAGCAGTTCTTC	CASTLRGWGNEQFF
-	TRBJ2-5	TRBV5-6	-	TGTGCCAGCAGCTTGGACCCTGGTAATCAGTACTTC	CASSLDPGNQYF
-	TRBJ2-3	TRBV19	-	TGTGCCACCGGGGTACGGGATACGCAGTATTTT	CATGVRDTQYF
-	TRBJ1-2	TRBV13	TRBD1	TGTGCCAGCAGCACCCGACAGGGAATCTATGGCTACACCTTC	CASSTRQGIYGYTF
once	TRBJ2-4	TRBV6-6	-	TGTGCCAGCAGTTCCCAACCATCGACAGCGAACATTCAGTACTTC	CASSSQPSTANIQYF
-	TRBJ2-1	TRBV29-1	TRBD1	TGCAGCGTTGTAGGGGGCGTAAGGTACAATGAGCAGTTCTTC	CSVVGGVRYNEQFF
once	TRBJ2-3	TRBV5-1	-	TGCGCCAGCAGCTTGGCGGAAGGACCCCGTGGCACAGATACGCAGTATTTT	CASSLAEGPRGTDTQYF
-	TRBJ2-1	TRBV7-9	TRBD1	TGTGCCAGCAGCTGGGACAGGGGGCCCTACAATGAGCAGTTCTTC	CASSWDRGPYNEQFF
-	TRBJ1-1	TRBV18	TRBD1	TGTGCCAGCTCATCGGGGACAGACGGTACTGAAGCTTTCTTT	CASSSGTDGTEAFF
-	TRBJ1-2	TRBV6-5	-	TGTGCCAGCAGCCAGACGGAGTTCTATGGCTACACCTTC	CASSQTEFYGYTF
-	TRBJ2-7	TRBV27	-	TGTGCCAGCAGCGGACAGAACCCCTACGAGCAGTACTTC	CASSGQNPYEQYF
-	TRBJ1-1	TRBV7-8	-	TGTGCCAGCAAGGGGTTGCCACTTTTGTTCTCTGAAGCTTTCTTT	CASKGLPLLFSEAFF
-	TRBJ1-1	TRBV19	-	TGTGCCAGTGCACAGGGCAGGGGTGAAGCTTTCTTT	CASAQGRGEAFF
few	TRBJ2-1	TRBV24-1	TRBD1	TGTGCCACCAGTGACCGACAGGGTTGGAATGAGCAGTTCTTC	CATSDRQGWNEQFF
-	TRBJ2-6	TRBV2	-	TGTGCCGGGGGGATCTCTGGGGCCAACGTCCTGACTTTC	CAGGISGANVLTF
-	TRBJ1-4	TRBV5-1	TRBD1	TGCGCCAGCAGCGAACAGGGGGCGGGACTCGAAAAACTGTTTTTT	CASSEQGAGLEKLFF
once	TRBJ2-5	TRBV18	TRBD2	TGTGCCAGCTCACCCCTCGGGGGGGCCGGAGAGACCCAGTACTTC	CASSPLGGAGETQYF
-	TRBJ2-4	TRBV7-8	TRBD1	TGTGCCAGCAGTACTAGCCGGGACAGGGGGCGTCAGGACATTCAGTACTTC	CASSTSRDRGRQDIQYF
-	TRBJ1-5	TRBV4-1	-	TGCGCCAGCAGCCAACCCGACACTAGCAATCAGCCCCAGCATTTT	CASSQPDTSNQPQHF
-	TRBJ2-3	TRBV9	TRBD1	TGTGCCAGCAGCGCCCGGGACAGGGGGGCAGATACGCAGTATTTT	CASSARDRGADTQYF
-	TRBJ1-1	TRBV28	-	TGTGCCAGCAGTTTTATCCGGGGGAACACTGAAGCTTTCTTT	CASSFIRGNTEAFF
once	TRBJ2-3	TRBV18	TRBD2	TGTGCCAGCTCACCACGGCTAGCGGGGGGAGCAGATACGCAGTATTTT	CASSPRLAGGADTQYF
once	TRBJ2-1	TRBV18	-	TGTGCCAGCTCACCCGGAAGAACCTACAATGAGCAGTTCTTC	CASSPGRTYNEQFF
once	TRBJ2-1	TRBV7-8	-	TGTGCCAGCAGCCCGGGTAGCTCCTACAATGAGCAGTTCTTC	CASSPGSSYNEQFF
-	TRBJ2-1	TRBV24-1	-	TGTGCCACCAGTGATCACCGGGGCCAACACAATGAGCAGTTCTTC	CATSDHRGQHNEQFF
-	TRBJ1-1	TRBV11-2	-	TGTGCCAGCAGCCTAAAGCGGAACACTGAAGCTTTCTTT	CASSLKRNTEAFF
-	TRBJ2-7	TRBV7-2	-	TGTGCCAGCAGCTTAGGGGGGACAAACTACGAGCAGTACTTC	CASSLGGTNYEQYF
-	TRBJ1-2	TRBV7-8	-	TGTGCCAGCAGTCTGACACGGCTGGGCGTCGGCTACACCTTC	CASSLTRLGVGYTF
-	TRBJ1-6	TRBV11-2	-	TGTGCCAGCAGCCCCCGCGGGACGGACTCCTATAATTCACCCCTCCACTTT	CASSPRGTDSYNSPLHF
-	TRBJ2-7	TRBV5-1	-	TGCGCCAGCAGCCGAGGACTGGGGGCGGTAGAGCAGTACTTC	CASSRGLGAVEQYF
-	TRBJ1-6	TRBV9	-	TGTGCCAGCAGCGTAGCGCAGAGCTCCTATAATTCACCCCTCCACTTT	CASSVAQSSYNSPLHF
once	TRBJ1-1	TRBV10-3	TRBD1	TGTGCCATCAGTGAAGGGGACAGAGAAGCTTTCTTT	CAISEGDREAFF
once	TRBJ2-7	TRBV4-1	TRBD2	TGCGCCAGCAGCCGCAGCGGGGGGTCCTCCTACGAGCAGTACTTC	CASSRSGGSSYEQYF
-	TRBJ1-1	TRBV7-9	-	TGTGCCAGCAGCCACGGAGGAGGCCGAACTGAAGCTTTCTTT	CASSHGGGRTEAFF
-	TRBJ1-1	TRBV5-4	TRBD1	TGTGCCAGCAGCTTGGCGGACAGGGACACTGAAGCTTTCTTT	CASSLADRDTEAFF
-	TRBJ1-1	TRBV5-1	TRBD1	TGCGCCAGCAGTGCACAGGGACAGGGGAACACTGAAGCTTTCTTT	CASSAQGQGNTEAFF
-	TRBJ2-7	TRBV19	TRBD1	TGTGCCAGTAGTATAGGGTTGTCAGGGGGCATCGAGCAGTACTTC	CASSIGLSGGIEQYF
-	TRBJ2-7	TRBV6-2/TRBV6-3	-	TGTGCCAGCAGTGCACAGGGATACGAGCAGTACTTC	CASSAQGYEQYF
-	TRBJ1-6	TRBV2	-	TGTGCCAGCAGTTCCCCCGGGGCGGGGAATTCACCCCTCCACTTT	CASSSPGAGNSPLHF
-	TRBJ2-4	TRBV4-3	-	TGCGCCAGCAGCCAAGTCGGGGGTTCCCTAGCCAAAAACATTCAGTACTTC	CASSQVGGSLAKNIQYF
-	TRBJ2-5	TRBV25-1	-	TGTGCCAGCAGATCAGAGTCAGAGACCCAGTACTTC	CASRSESETQYF
-	TRBJ2-7	TRBV21-1	-	TGTGCCAGCAGCCCCGGACAGGGAGATCGTTACGAGCAGTACTTC	CASSPGQGDRYEQYF
-	TRBJ2-3	TRBV6-5	TRBD2	TGTGCCAGCAGCGGGGGGGAAGGGATGGATTATACGCAGTATTTT	CASSGGEGMDYTQYF
few	TRBJ1-5	TRBV6-2/TRBV6-3	-	TGTGCCAGCACCCCTGGGGGGTTTAATCAGCCCCAGCATTTT	CASTPGGFNQPQHF